This T cell receptor (beta chain) was captured by sequencing in a study of cytomegalovirus exposure and HLA in healthy donors. Overall study results and limits: One later analysis reportedly identified an Asian-associated ancestry cluster that showed fewer N-insertions than the roughly 720-donor mean. Analyses of presence and absence presupposed an approximately uniform sequencing depth across donors.

Healthy individuals who donated bone marrow served as the donors. The V end was cut by 2 bases, the J end by 1 base, with 8 bases between. CDR1 is SGHVS, CDR2 FNYEAQ, per germline. The CDR3 runs to 14 residues. As to this clone: Its antigen is unknown.

PCR was performed using 60 Vbeta and 13 Jbeta primers. Under the authors' procedure: About 10 million shared chains were among about 80 million unique TCR beta chains counted in a later analysis. Profiled with immunoSEQ multiplex PCR; TCRdb holds only in-frame clones, not every one. That table furnishes V, J and clone size, whereas the DNA furnished D and trimming. The data show 100,000 to 150,000 clones, about 70% seen once. Sequenced input: PBMCs. The chain has TRBV7-6 and TRBJ1-1, with a tentative D call TRBD1 (5 bases). The TCR originated in a woman between 35 and 50 years old in good health and CMV-seropositive. The CDR3 region is CASSLRQGNTEAFF. The CDR3 nucleotides read TGTGCCAGCAGCTTAAGGCAGGGGAACACTGAAGCTTTCTTT.